Sequencing of this TCR beta chain was carried out in a study of blood T cells in healthy people across ages (dated by TCRdb to between 2014 and 2016). Regarding the research as a whole: Template switching captured roughly one uniquely barcoded TCR beta cDNA molecule per two T cells in model experiments. To track age-related changes in TCR beta repertoire diversity, the study relied on deep sequencing normalized with unique cDNA molecular identifiers. The donors were divided into four age groups: young (average about 16 years), middle-aged (roughly 42), aged (about 61) and long-lived (about 79). Two additional independent replicas of 1 million unique cDNA reads from the same blood draw were analyzed for two donors (one aged 18 to 29 and one aged 80 or older). To avoid experimental bias, donors of different ages were randomly spread across the sequencing lanes. What the study reported, not specific to this receptor: Observed TCR beta diversity per million T cells fell roughly linearly with age, and a significant reduction was already apparent by age roughly 41. Bulk unsorted PBMC profiling prevented conclusive comparison of naive and antigen-experienced compartments. There was a strong correlation between observed TCR beta diversity and the percentage of naive T cells measured by flow cytometry. Estimates of total diversity from one million sequenced T cells were regarded as lower bounds and underestimates. The long-lived group showed more naive CD4+ T cells, fewer expanded clones and increased TCR diversity than the aged group, suggesting age selection. Because donor CMV infection status was unknown, age-related changes in expanded clonotypes were potentially confounded.

Libraries were built with 5' RACE. The sample was run on an Illumina HiSeq 2500. A second PCR of roughly 6 to 12 cycles was performed with a sample-barcoded 5' primer and a J-beta primer mix. Each TCR beta cDNA molecule received a unique molecular identifier from a template-switch 5' adaptor carrying 12 random nucleotides. At least 2.5 million CDR3-containing paired-end reads were obtained from each sample. First-strand cDNA was synthesized from all RNA with the Mint cDNA synthesis kit, primed by a TRBC-specific oligonucleotide. Following uracil-DNA glycosylase treatment, a first 18-cycle PCR with universal primers M1SS and BC2_uni_R was performed on all cDNA. The authors' pipeline ran thus. Normalization of each sample was performed by random selection of 1 million high-quality reads, each carrying a distinct molecular identifier. Reads sharing molecular identifiers were discarded rather than binned into consensus sequences. MiTCR, with a Q25 quality threshold and the strictest error-elimination algorithm, was used for CDR3 identification, clonotype clustering and error correction. A nonparametric unseen species model with Euler transformation was used to estimate lower-bound total TCR beta diversity. TCRdb applied fastp at Q25 and MiXCR to the public reads, then kept only in-frame beta chains. For every CDR3 protein sequence, its rows merge into one entry that carries the most common genes and DNA. TCRdb, rather than the study authors, made the V and J calls. This sample lists around 850,000 distinct CDR3 sequences; under 40% were detected once. The top ten clonotypes cover 13% of the sample.

As regards this clonotype: Its antigen is still unknown. Base qualities were left out, and no much larger clone turns up one base away.

The CDR3 runs 14 residues from the cysteine to the phenylalanine. The retained sequence is limited to the CDR3, 42 bases, with the frame set at the first base. Deletion took 2 bases off V and 5 bases off J, with a span of 11 bases between the germline ends. For CDR1 and CDR2, the germline V gene lists MNHEY and SVGEGT. The donors were around 39 Caucasian individuals from Russia, aged roughly 6 to 90 years, who were systemically healthy. Around 10 milliliters of peripheral blood were collected from each donor into EDTA-treated Vacutainer tubes. PBMCs were isolated by Ficoll-Paque density-gradient centrifugation, with at least 7 million obtained per sample. Total RNA, at least 6 micrograms per sample, was extracted from PBMCs with Trizol reagent. For every donor, flow cytometry on a PBMC aliquot measured the percentage of naive CD45RAhigh/CD27high T cells.

The receptor comes from a man younger than 35 in good health. The sequenced material came from blood. The rearranged chain carries TRBV6-2 or TRBV6-3 and TRBJ2-3, with the D gene too uncertain to name. The DNA sequence is given as TGTGCCAGCAGTTACCGGCAGATCGGAGATACGCAGTATTTT. Its coded protein is CASSYRQIGDTQYF.